A selection of T cell receptor beta chains follows, all from one sample in a study of control samples from healthy donors and cancer patients. Method: immunoSEQ multiplex PCR; TCRdb's copy keeps in-frame clones and lacks some. Of approximately 97,000 clones in the sample, roughly 90% were seen once. The sequencing sample was made of blood. These receptors all come from a human donor in good health. The donor label of this sample is uncertain. The CDR3 runs from the conserved cysteine through the conserved F or W. The D gene is left open where the match is weak. Size values are once, few and many counts, or a class for expanded clones, and some rows have none.

NA	TRBV29-1	TRBJ2-5	11	NA	TGCAGCGTTGGCCGGGGCGAGACCCAGTACTTC	CSVGRGETQYF
NA	TRBV6-2/TRBV6-3	TRBJ2-5	16	NA	TGTGCCAGCAGTTACGATAGACGGGGGAACCAAGAGACCCAGTACTTC	CASSYDRRGNQETQYF
NA	TRBV6-5	TRBJ1-2	14	NA	TGTGCCAGCAGTTCACAGGGACGGTCTGGGGGCTACACCTTC	CASSSQGRSGGYTF
NA	TRBV27	TRBJ2-7	13	NA	TGTGCCAGCAGTTTGAGGACCACCTACGAGCAGTACTTC	CASSLRTTYEQYF
NA	TRBV13	TRBJ2-3	12	NA	TGTGCCAGCAGCCCTAGCACAGATACGCAGTATTTT	CASSPSTDTQYF
NA	TRBV15	TRBJ1-5	15	few	TGTGCCACCAGCATTTACAGGGATAGCAATCAGCCCCAGCATTTT	CATSIYRDSNQPQHF
NA	TRBV7-9	TRBJ1-4	15	once	TGTGCCAGCAAAGAGGGGACATCAACTAATGAAAAACTGTTTTTT	CASKEGTSTNEKLFF
NA	TRBV4-1	TRBJ1-5	14	NA	TGCGCCAGCAGCCCCCCCGGTGTGGGCCAGCCCCAGCATTTT	CASSPPGVGQPQHF
NA	TRBV9	TRBJ2-3	16	NA	TGTGCCAGCAGCGTAGTAAGCGTTCACGGGGGCGATACGCAGTATTTT	CASSVVSVHGGDTQYF
NA	TRBV3-1/TRBV3-2	TRBJ1-1	13	few	TGTGCCAGCAGCCAATCCGTGAACACTGAAGCTTTCTTT	CASSQSVNTEAFF
TRBD2	TRBV5-1	TRBJ2-7	16	NA	TGCGCCAGCAGCTTTCGACCTAGCGGGGGGAGCTACGAGCAGTACTTC	CASSFRPSGGSYEQYF
TRBD1	TRBV28	TRBJ1-1	18	NA	TGTGCCAGCAGTTTAAGGGGACAGGGGGCGTTGGTGGGCACTGAAGCTTTCTTT	CASSLRGQGALVGTEAFF
TRBD1	TRBV19	TRBJ1-2	15	NA	TGTGCCAGTAGTTCCGGACAGGTCTCTATCTATGGCTACACCTTC	CASSSGQVSIYGYTF
NA	TRBV15	TRBJ1-1	14	NA	TGTGCCACCAGCAGAGATGGGGGGTGGTCTGAAGCTTTCTTT	CATSRDGGWSEAFF
NA	TRBV9	TRBJ2-5	14	NA	TGTGCCAGCAGCGTGGGGGGTCTACAAGAGACCCAGTACTTC	CASSVGGLQETQYF
NA	TRBV11-2	TRBJ1-4	14	NA	TGTGCCAGCAGCCTGGGGTCCGGAGAGGAAAAACTGTTTTTT	CASSLGSGEEKLFF